Below, 25 T cell receptor beta chains from the same sample are listed, as sequenced in a study of blood T cell repertoires in COVID-19. The method was immunoSEQ multiplex PCR; TCRdb's version includes in-frame clones alone and lacks a portion of them. The repertoire has approximately 78,000 clones, approximately 86% of them found once; the top ten carry around 30%. The sequencing input was peripheral blood. These receptors came from a man aged 50-59 years with acute or convalescent COVID-19.

The chain couples TRBV6-5 to TRBJ1-2, with a possible D match to TRBD1 (6 bases). Germline V gene lookup returns CDR1 MNHEY and CDR2 SVGAGI. The CDR3 sequence is 14 residues long. Trimming pared 7 bases from V and 5 bases from J, leaving 17 bases between. CDR3 region: CASTQQGGMYGYTF. The CDR3 DNA sequence: TGTGCCAGCACTCAACAGGGCGGAATGTATGGCTACACCTTC.

The chain combines TRBV4-1 with TRBJ2-3, with TRBD2 identical over 13 bases. CDR3 length equals 15 residues. Per the germline V gene, CDR1 is MGHRA and CDR2 is YSYEKL. V shed 3 bases, J shed 4 bases, and the junction held 1 base outside the gene matches. The CDR3 DNA reads as TGCGCCAGCAGCCAGACTAGCGGGGGGTCAGATACGCAGTATTTT. The encoded protein is CASSQTSGGSDTQYF.

This rearrangement joins TRBV11-2 to TRBJ2-7, with 7 bases that match TRBD1. J was trimmed by 6 bases and V by 5 bases; bases with no gene match: 7. Germline CDR1 reads SGHAT; CDR2 reads FQNNGV. The CDR3 spans 13 residues. The CDR3 is CASSRGQVLEQYF. CDR3 nucleotides: TGTGCCAGCAGCCGAGGACAGGTTCTCGAGCAGTACTTC.

The rearrangement uses TRBV28 and TRBJ1-4; D ambiguous. The CDR3 is 14 residues long. V was trimmed by 1 base and J by 8 bases, leaving 11 bases between them. Germline CDR1 is MDHEN and CDR2 is SYDVKM. CDR3 protein: CASSLSRIGEKLFF. The CDR3 nucleotides read TGTGCCAGCAGTTTATCGAGGATTGGAGAAAAACTGTTTTTT.

The V and J genes are TRBV7-3 and TRBJ2-7; perhaps TRBD2 as D (5 bases). This CDR3 has 14 residues. Trimming removed 4 bases from V and 6 bases from J, with 16 bases in between. Germline loops: CDR1 SGHTA, CDR2 FQGTGA. The CDR3 region is CASSSGLTTGEQYF. CDR3 nucleotide sequence: TGTGCCAGCAGCTCAGGACTCACAACGGGCGAGCAGTACTTC.

The chain uses TRBV10-3 and TRBJ1-1, with 7 positions matching TRBD1. Germline CDR1 reads ENHRY; CDR2 reads SYGVKD. V gave up 6 bases and J gave up 8 bases; unmatched junction bases: 6. The CDR3 loop spans 12 amino acids. The DNA for the CDR3 is TGTGCCATCAGATCACAGGGGTTAGAAGCTTTCTTT. Protein sequence: CAIRSQGLEAFF.

This clone has just one count. The chain links TRBV7-2 to TRBJ1-6; TRBD1 is a possible D gene (6 bases). V lost 4 bases and J lost 9, with 22 bases in between. The CDR3 is made up of 17 amino acids. Germline V gene sequence: CDR1 SGHTA, CDR2 FQGNSA. CDR3 DNA: TGTGCCAGCAGCTCTTATCAGGGGCTTGCCCCCGGTTCACCCCTCCACTTT. Residues: CASSSYQGLAPGSPLHF. Combining the CDR3 with reference TRBV7-2 and TRBJ1-6 gives the whole variable domain GAGVSQSPSNKVTEKGKDVELRCDPISGHTALYWYRQSLGQGLEFLIYFQGNSAPDKSGLPSDRFSAERTGGSVSTLTIQRTQQEDSAVYLCASSSYQGLAPGSPLHFGNGTRLTVT.

Points on this clone: Compared with germline, one end of the junction differs, possibly owing to a read error. The chain uses TRBV10-1 and TRBJ1-2; TRBD1 might be the D (6 bases). The germline V gene has CDR1 WNHNN and CDR2 SYGVQD (reference sequence). The CDR3 contains 13 residues. The CDR3 DNA follows: TGCGCCAGCAGTGAGAGTAGGAGGACAGCACGATTTTTC. As protein: CASSESRRTARFF.

The chain joins TRBV19 to TRBJ2-5; possibly TRBD1 for D (5 bases). The CDR3 consists of 13 residues. Germline CDR1 reads LNHDA; CDR2 reads SQIVND (reference sequence). Trimming stripped 6 bases from V and 2 bases from J, with 10 bases between. For the CDR3, the DNA is TGTGCCAGTAGAGGACATAAACAAGAGACCCAGTACTTC. This encodes CASRGHKQETQYF.

This rearrangement joins TRBV3-1 (or the pseudogene TRBV3-2) to TRBJ2-7; D remains ambiguous. The CDR3 covers 13 residues. The V end lost 1 base, the J end lost 6 bases, and 10 bases lay between the germline ends. Germline-derived CDR1 and CDR2 are LGHDT and YNNKEL (reference sequence). The CDR3 DNA is TGTGCCAGCAGCCAAGGTCGGTCGGTCGAGCAGTACTTC. It yields the protein CASSQGRSVEQYF.

The J gene is TRBJ2-3, the V gene TRBV24-1; 7 bases match TRBD1. The CDR3 covers 14 residues. Germline V gene sequence: CDR1 KGHDR, CDR2 SFDVKD. Losses at the gene ends were 3 bases for V and 4 bases for J; bases not matched to a gene: 3. The CDR3 sequence is CATSDPTGADTQYF. Here the CDR3 DNA reads TGTGCCACCAGTGATCCTACAGGGGCAGATACGCAGTATTTT.

The rearrangement uses TRBV19 and TRBJ2-1; 7 nucleotides align to TRBD1. The V and J ends lost 9 bases and 4 bases, in that order; junction bases with no gene match: 9. Looked up from germline, CDR1 is LNHDA and CDR2 is SQIVND (reference sequence). The CDR3 runs to 14 residues. Here the CDR3 reads CASRVGGSYNEQFF. The CDR3 nucleotides are TGTGCCAGCCGCGTAGGGGGCTCTTACAATGAGCAGTTCTTC.

This chain joins TRBV5-8 and TRBJ2-7; perhaps TRBD1 as D (6 bases). CDR3 length: 12 residues. The V gene's germline CDR1 is SGHTS and CDR2 YDEGEE. V was clipped by 4 bases and J by 3 bases, with 8 bases between them. DNA of the CDR3: TGTGCCAGCAGCCCGGACAGCTACGAGCAGTACTTC. This translates into CASSPDSYEQYF.

The chain carries TRBV7-9 and TRBJ1-1; TRBD1 is a possible D gene (6 bases). This CDR3 spans 13 amino acids. Germline V lookup: CDR1 SEHNR, CDR2 FQNEAQ (reference sequence). V dropped 5 bases and J dropped 7 bases, with 14 bases sitting between them. The chain's CDR3 is CASSIRTDSEAFF. The CDR3 DNA follows: TGTGCCAGCAGCATACGGACAGATAGTGAAGCTTTCTTT.

V usage is TRBV7-9 and J usage is TRBJ1-1, with 8 bases identical to TRBD1. Trimming removed 5 bases from V and 3 bases from J; junction bases left unmatched: 14. CDR1 is SEHNR, CDR2 FQNEAQ, per germline (reference sequence). The CDR3 covers 17 residues. The CDR3 coding sequence is TGTGCCAGCAGCCCAGTCACAGGGGGTCAGGGGGACACTGAAGCTTTCTTT. This sequence encodes CASSPVTGGQGDTEAFF.

V and J are TRBV5-1 and TRBJ1-2; the D is unclear. CDR1 is SGHRS and CDR2 is YFSETQ in the germline V gene. V dropped 1 base and J dropped 8 bases, with 9 bases sitting between them. This CDR3 has 12 amino acids. For the CDR3, the DNA is TGCGCCAGCAGCTTGAGTCAGGAAGGCTACACCTTC. Translated: CASSLSQEGYTF.

V and J are TRBV18 and TRBJ1-6; 9 bases are shared with TRBD1. The CDR3 consists of 14 residues. The V segment lost 5 bases and the J segment 7 bases; nucleotides outside the gene matches: 3. CDR1 KGHSH and CDR2 LQKENI come from the germline V gene. DNA of the CDR3: TGTGCCAGCTCAGTGGGACAGGGAAATTCACCCCTCCACTTT. It specifies CASSVGQGNSPLHF. The whole variable domain, filled in from reference TRBV18 and TRBJ1-6, reads NAGVMQNPRHLVRRRGQEARLRCSPMKGHSHVYWYRQLPEEGLKFMVYLQKENIIDESGMPKERFSAEFPKEGPSILRIQQVVRGDSAAYFCASSVGQGNSPLHFGNGTRLTVT.

The chain recombines TRBV6-2 or TRBV6-3 with TRBJ2-1, with 9 positions matching TRBD2. CDR3 length: 15 residues. Germline V gene sequence: CDR1 MNHEY, CDR2 SVGEGT. V shed 3 bases, J shed 4 bases, and the junction held 4 bases outside the gene matches. CDR3 in DNA: TGTGCCAGCAGTTATAGCGGGGGCACATACAATGAGCAGTTCTTC. Translated, it gives CASSYSGGTYNEQFF.

This chain uses TRBV3-1 (or the pseudogene TRBV3-2) with TRBJ2-7, with D maybe TRBD2 (6 bases). This CDR3 spans 16 amino acids. The V gene's germline CDR1 is LGHDT and CDR2 YNNKEL (reference sequence). V was pared by 2 bases and J by 6 bases, with 20 bases between. The CDR3 here is CASSQTWGLQPLEQYF. The DNA of the CDR3 is TGTGCCAGCAGCCAAACCTGGGGACTCCAACCCCTCGAGCAGTACTTC.

The gene calls are TRBV6-1 and TRBJ2-2, with 11 bases aligning to TRBD1. Unmatched junction bases numbered 6, after V lost 6 bases and J lost 6 bases. This CDR3 contains 15 residues. Germline values: CDR1 MNHNS, CDR2 SASEGT. The CDR3 DNA reads TGTGCCAGCAGCTTGCCGGGACAGGGGGCCGGGGAGCTGTTTTTT. As protein: CASSLPGQGAGELFF.

J is TRBJ2-7 and V is TRBV5-1, with 7 bases matching TRBD1. This CDR3 is built from 15 residues. V dropped 2 bases and J dropped 0; count of bases not matched to a gene: 5. CDR1 is SGHRS, CDR2 YFSETQ, per germline. For the CDR3, the DNA is TGCGCCAGCAGCTTCCCCGACAGGGCCTCCTACGAGCAGTACTTC. Translated, it gives CASSFPDRASYEQYF.

The rearrangement uses TRBV19 and TRBJ1-2; TRBD1 is a possible D gene (6 bases). Trimming removed 5 bases at V and 0 bases at J, with 10 bases between. CDR3 length: 14 amino acids. Per the germline V gene, CDR1 is LNHDA and CDR2 is SQIVND (reference sequence). This CDR3 is CASSHRETNYGYTF. The CDR3, as DNA: TGTGCCAGTAGTCACAGGGAAACTAACTATGGCTACACCTTC.

The chain joins TRBV19 to TRBJ2-5, with TRBD1 identical over 8 bases. Per germline, CDR1 LNHDA and CDR2 SQIVND (reference sequence). This CDR3 region has 16 residues. Losses at the gene ends were 4 bases for V and 5 bases for J; bases not matched to a gene: 12. This CDR3 reads CASSTGTGSFGETQYF. The CDR3 nucleotides are TGTGCCAGTAGTACAGGGACAGGATCTTTCGGTGAGACCCAGTACTTC. Combining the CDR3 with reference TRBV19 and TRBJ2-5 gives the whole variable domain DGGITQSPKYLFRKEGQNVTLSCEQNLNHDAMYWYRQDPGQGLRLIYYSQIVNDFQKGDIAEGYSVSREKKESFPLTVTSAQKNPTAFYLCASSTGTGSFGETQYFGPGTRLLVL.

The J gene is TRBJ2-2, the V gene TRBV27; 11 positions agree with TRBD2. V lost 5 bases and J lost 1; bases outside the gene matches: 9. Per germline, CDR1 MNHEY and CDR2 SMNVEV (reference sequence). The CDR3 has 18 residues. This CDR3 reads CASSRAGLAGGNTGELFF. DNA of the CDR3: TGTGCCAGCAGTCGCGCCGGCCTAGCGGGGGGGAACACCGGGGAGCTGTTTTTT.

The table lists this clone with a count of one. The V call is TRBV5-1, the J call TRBJ2-3; 15 bases are a match to TRBD2. The CDR3 contains 17 residues. The V and J ends lost 4 bases and 0 bases, in that order; junction bases with no gene match: 3. Per the germline V gene, CDR1 is SGHRS and CDR2 is YFSETQ. DNA of the CDR3: TGCGCCAGCAGCGAGGGACTAGCGGGGGGAAGCACAGATACGCAGTATTTT. This encodes CASSEGLAGGSTDTQYF.